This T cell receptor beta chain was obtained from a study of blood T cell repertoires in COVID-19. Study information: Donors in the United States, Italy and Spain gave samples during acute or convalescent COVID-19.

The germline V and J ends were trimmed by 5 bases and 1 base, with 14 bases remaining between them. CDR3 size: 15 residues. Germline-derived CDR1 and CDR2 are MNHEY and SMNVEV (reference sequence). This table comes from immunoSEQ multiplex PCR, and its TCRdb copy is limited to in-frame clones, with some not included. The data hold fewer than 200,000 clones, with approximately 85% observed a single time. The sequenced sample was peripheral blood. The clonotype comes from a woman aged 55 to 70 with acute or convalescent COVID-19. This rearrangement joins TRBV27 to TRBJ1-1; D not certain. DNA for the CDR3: TGTGCCAGCAGTCCCCGAGTTCGAGGGAACACTGAAGCTTTCTTT. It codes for CASSPRVRGNTEAFF.